These 22 T cell receptor beta chains were all obtained from the same sample, sequenced in a study of early T cells in non-severe SARS-CoV-2 infection. In TCRdb, the 5' RACE reads were re-called with MiXCR into one record per CDR3 protein. The sample consists of some 61,000 distinct CDR3 sequences, over 7% of them appearing once. The sequenced sample consisted of whole blood. These receptor sequences come from an adult who was a healthcare worker with PCR-confirmed SARS-CoV-2 infection or an uninfected control (not recorded which).

This clonotype was counted many times. J is TRBJ2-3 and V is TRBV24-1, with 7 bases lining up with TRBD1. The CDR3 runs 14 residues. The V segment lost 5 bases and the J segment 3 bases; nucleotides outside the gene matches: 4. Germline CDR1 reads KGHDR; CDR2 reads SFDVKD. CDR3 region: CATSGTGLTDTQYF. As DNA, the CDR3 is TGTGCCACCAGTGGGACAGGTTTGACAGATACGCAGTATTTT.

This clonotype was recorded many times. V and J are TRBV7-9 and TRBJ2-3, with D uncertain. The CDR3 totals 12 residues. The V gene lost 5 bases and the J gene lost 2 bases, with 5 bases spanning the gap. CDR1 SEHNR and CDR2 FQNEAQ come from the germline V gene (reference sequence). The CDR3 nucleotides are TGTGCCAGCAGCCAAATCACAGATACGCAGTATTTT. Its translation: CASSQITDTQYF.

This sequence joins TRBV27 and TRBJ1-1; no clear D. The CDR3 covers 14 residues. Germline lookup yields CDR1 MNHEY and CDR2 SMNVEV (reference sequence). The V end lost 3 bases, the J end lost 0 bases, and 8 bases lay between the germline ends. Written as DNA, the CDR3 is TGTGCCAGCAGTTTGAACAGTATGAACACTGAAGCTTTCTTT. This codes for CASSLNSMNTEAFF.

This clonotype was picked up a small number of times. This sequence joins TRBV25-1 and TRBJ1-2; D gene unclear. V was trimmed by 3 bases and J by 5 bases, leaving 16 bases between them. The CDR3 runs to 15 residues. Germline values: CDR1 MGHDK, CDR2 SYGVNS. The CDR3 sequence is CASSEEGVPRYGYTF. As DNA, the CDR3 is TGTGCCAGCAGTGAGGAGGGTGTCCCCCGTTATGGCTACACCTTC.

The V call is TRBV15, the J call TRBJ2-2, with no clear D. The V and J ends lost 9 bases and 6 bases respectively, with 17 bases between them. CDR3 length: 14 amino acids. CDR1 LNHNV and CDR2 YYDKDF come from the germline V gene (reference sequence). The CDR3, as DNA: TGTGCCACAGCACCGGGCCAAGTTCCCGGGGAGCTGTTTTTT. Encoded protein: CATAPGQVPGELFF. Variable domain in full (rest from reference TRBV15 and TRBJ2-2): DAMVIQNPRYQVTQFGKPVTLSCSQTLNHNVMYWYQQKSSQAPKLLFHYYDKDFNNEADTPDNFQSRRPNTSFCFLDIRSPGLGDTAMYLCATAPGQVPGELFFGEGSRLTVL.

The chain recombines TRBV6-2 or TRBV6-3 with TRBJ1-6; D unclear. Trimming left V 4 bases short and J 0 bases short, with 10 bases between. This CDR3 is 16 amino acids long. Germline CDR1 reads MNHEY; CDR2 reads SVGEGT. The CDR3 sequence: CASSSDPRSYNSPLHF. As DNA, the CDR3 is TGTGCCAGCAGTTCTGACCCACGCTCCTATAATTCACCCCTCCACTTT.

The J gene is TRBJ2-5, the V gene TRBV18, with 11 bases lining up with TRBD2. After removal of 4 bases from V and 4 bases from J, the junction contained 2 bases not matched to a gene. This CDR3 is 14 amino acids long. CDR1 KGHSH and CDR2 LQKENI come from the germline V gene. The CDR3 sequence is CASSRLAGRETQYF. The CDR3 region has the DNA TGTGCCAGCTCACGACTAGCGGGGAGAGAGACCCAGTACTTC.

This clonotype was counted many times. The V gene is TRBV12-2, the J gene TRBJ2-5. TRBV12-2 is a known pseudogene. The CDR3 extends over 17 amino acids. The CDR3 loop reads CASRLALLFEKQETQYF. CDR3 sequence (DNA): TGTGCAAGTCGCTTAGCGCTTCTGTTTGAGAAGCAAGAGACCCAGTACTTC.

This clonotype was detected ten times or more. The V gene is TRBV7-2, the J gene TRBJ1-2; a weak D match, TRBD1 (5 bases). V lost 1 base and J lost 8, with 11 bases in between. The CDR3 length is 13 residues. CDR1 and CDR2 (germline): SGHTA, FQGNSA. The CDR3 nucleotides read TGTGCCAGCAGCTTAGTGTTCAGGGACGGCTACACCTTC. This codes for CASSLVFRDGYTF.

This clonotype was counted many times. This rearrangement joins TRBV30 to TRBJ2-7; TRBD1 matches 9 bases. The CDR3 consists of 16 residues. Germline-derived CDR1 and CDR2 are GTSNPN and SVGIG (reference sequence). With V trimmed by 2 bases and J by 0 bases, 8 bases remained unmatched. The CDR3 DNA is TGTGCCTGGAGTCCCCTTGGGACAGGGAGCTCCTACGAGCAGTACTTC. Protein product: CAWSPLGTGSSYEQYF.

In this sample, this clonotype turned up many times. This chain uses TRBV7-8 with TRBJ1-5; TRBD1 agrees at 9 bases. CDR3 length: 15 amino acids. Germline V CDR1 and CDR2: SGHVS, FQNEAQ. V shed 5 bases, J shed 5 bases, and the junction held 7 bases outside the gene matches. The CDR3 spells CASSRDRARDQPQHF. DNA for the CDR3: TGTGCCAGCAGCCGGGACAGGGCTAGGGATCAGCCCCAGCATTTT. Full variable domain (rest looked up from reference TRBV7-8 and TRBJ1-5): GAGVSQSPRYKVAKRGQDVALRCDPISGHVSLFWYQQALGQGPEFLTYFQNEAQLDKSGLPSDRFFAERPEGSVSTLKIQRTQQEDSAVYLCASSRDRARDQPQHFGDGTRLSIL.

In this sample, this clonotype turned up many times. The chain uses TRBV9 and TRBJ1-1; no clear D gene. The CDR3 covers 13 residues. The germline V gene encodes CDR1 SGDLS and CDR2 YYNGEE. V was pared by 2 bases and J by 3 bases, with 8 bases between. This CDR3 reads CASSVRGDTEAFF. The CDR3 region has the DNA TGTGCCAGCAGCGTCCGAGGAGACACTGAAGCTTTCTTT.

The chain has TRBV5-4 and TRBJ2-7, with D tentatively TRBD2 (5 bases). The CDR3 has 13 amino acids. Germline loops: CDR1 SGHNT, CDR2 YYREEE (reference sequence). V lost 5 bases to trimming and J lost 2 bases, with 11 bases between them. The CDR3 sequence is CASRRVSTYEQYF. CDR3 DNA sequence: TGTGCCAGCAGGAGGGTGTCCACCTACGAGCAGTACTTC.

This clonotype has ten or more counts. The V call is TRBV2, the J call TRBJ2-3; 7 bases fit TRBD2. The CDR3 loop spans 17 amino acids. After removal of 0 bases from V and 5 bases from J, the junction contained 11 bases not matched to a gene. The germline V gene encodes CDR1 SNHLY and CDR2 FYNNEI. The CDR3 nucleotides are TGTGCCAGCAGTGAAGCTTCGTATAGGACTAGTGGAGATACGCAGTATTTT. Translation: CASSEASYRTSGDTQYF.

The chain carries TRBV4-1 and TRBJ2-1, with 7 bases fitting TRBD2. V was pared by 6 bases and J by 3 bases, with 5 bases of the junction left unmatched. The V gene's germline CDR1 is MGHRA and CDR2 YSYEKL. The CDR3 contains 14 residues. CDR3 loop: CASRERGFYNEQFF. As DNA, the CDR3 is TGCGCCAGCAGAGAGCGGGGATTCTACAATGAGCAGTTCTTC.

This clonotype was counted at least ten times. This chain uses TRBV5-4 with TRBJ2-7; D might be TRBD1 (5 bases). Trimming cost V 0 bases and J 6 bases, with 13 bases left between them. CDR3 length equals 14 residues. CDR1 and CDR2 (germline): SGHNT, YYREEE (reference sequence). The CDR3 region is CASSLGAGKGEQYF. CDR3 coding DNA: TGTGCCAGCAGCTTGGGGGCAGGGAAGGGCGAGCAGTACTTC.

In this sample, this clonotype turned up many times. V gene TRBV20-1 combines with J gene TRBJ2-1; 12 positions agree with TRBD2. Germline V gene sequence: CDR1 DFQATT, CDR2 SNEGSKA (reference sequence). The V and J ends lost 6 bases and 6 bases, in that order; junction bases with no gene match: 12. The CDR3 is made up of 16 amino acids. This chain's CDR3 is CSAPGASGGAANEQFF. The CDR3 DNA reads as TGCAGTGCCCCCGGGGCTAGCGGGGGGGCCGCCAATGAGCAGTTCTTC.

Comment on this clonotype: A read error is possible here, since a much larger clone lies one base away. The J gene is TRBJ2-1, the V gene TRBV7-9; D might be TRBD2 (5 bases). The V and J ends lost 4 bases and 10 bases respectively, with 20 bases between them. The germline gives CDR1 SEHNR, CDR2 FQNEAQ (reference sequence). The CDR3 consists of 15 residues. Written as DNA, the CDR3 is TGTGCCAGCAGCTGTTCGGCGGGCTTGGGAAGGGAGCAGTTCTTC. Translation: CASSCSAGLGREQFF.

This chain joins TRBV30 and TRBJ1-2, with no clear D. V gave up 0 bases and J gave up 9 bases, with 14 bases separating them. The CDR3 extends over 13 amino acids. Germline V gene data show CDR1 as GTSNPN and CDR2 as SVGIG (reference sequence). Written as DNA, the CDR3 is TGTGCCTGGAGTGTACAGCGTCGGGCCAGCTACACCTTC. It specifies CAWSVQRRASYTF. Full variable domain (outside the CDR3, taken from reference TRBV30 and TRBJ1-2): SQTIHQWPATLVQPVGSPLSLECTVEGTSNPNLYWYRQAAGRGLQLLFYSVGIGQISSEVPQNLSASRPQDRQFILSSKKLLLSDSGFYLCAWSVQRRASYTFGSGTRLTVV.

The chain joins TRBV2 to TRBJ2-6, with D maybe TRBD2 (5 bases). Germline lookup yields CDR1 SNHLY and CDR2 FYNNEI. There are 14 residues in the CDR3. The V gene lost 6 bases and the J gene lost 2 bases, with 8 bases spanning the gap. The CDR3 region is CASREDPGANVLTF. DNA of the CDR3: TGTGCCAGCAGGGAGGACCCTGGGGCCAACGTCCTGACTTTC.

The V gene is TRBV5-4, the J gene TRBJ1-1; a possible D gene is TRBD1 (5 bases). This CDR3 is 15 amino acids long. The V gene's germline CDR1 is SGHNT and CDR2 YYREEE (reference sequence). V gave up 0 bases and J gave up 3 bases, with 12 bases separating them. The CDR3 sequence is CASSLGGPQHTEAFF. The CDR3 DNA reads as TGTGCCAGCAGCTTGGGGGGCCCCCAGCACACTGAAGCTTTCTTT.

This clonotype was counted ten times or more. This chain uses TRBV24-1 with TRBJ1-5; tentative D call: TRBD1 (6 bases). V lost 4 bases to trimming and J lost 4 bases, with 16 bases between them. Germline-derived CDR1 and CDR2 are KGHDR and SFDVKD. The CDR3 extends over 16 amino acids. The CDR3 bases are TGTGCCACCAGTGACCCTACAGGGCTAAAGAATCAGCCCCAGCATTTT. It specifies CATSDPTGLKNQPQHF.